This record concerns one T cell receptor (beta chain) sequence. Repertoires were generated with immunoSEQ multiplex PCR, while TCRdb's copy carries only in-frame clones and drops some. In the table there are approximately 100,000 clones, approximately 85% of which are singletons. Trimming cost V 3 bases and J 8 bases, with 10 bases left between them. In germline, CDR1 is MDHEN, CDR2 SYDVKM. The CDR3 runs 12 residues. This sample was taken from a study of blood T cell repertoires in COVID-19. Study in general: Acute and convalescent COVID-19 specimens originated in the United States, Italy and Spain.

This sequence originates from a human donor in a cohort sampled during active COVID-19. The specimen was peripheral blood. This chain connects TRBV28 to TRBJ1-1; D is ambiguous. CDR3 DNA sequence: TGTGCCAGCAGTTTGCCTACTTCCGAAGCTTTCTTT. It translates to CASSLPTSEAFF. The whole variable domain, filled in from reference TRBV28 and TRBJ1-1, reads DVKVTQSSRYLVKRTGEKVFLECVQDMDHENMFWYRQDPGLGLRLIYFSYDVKMKEKGDIPEGYSVSREKKERFSLILESASTNQTSMYLCASSLPTSEAFFGQGTRLTVV.